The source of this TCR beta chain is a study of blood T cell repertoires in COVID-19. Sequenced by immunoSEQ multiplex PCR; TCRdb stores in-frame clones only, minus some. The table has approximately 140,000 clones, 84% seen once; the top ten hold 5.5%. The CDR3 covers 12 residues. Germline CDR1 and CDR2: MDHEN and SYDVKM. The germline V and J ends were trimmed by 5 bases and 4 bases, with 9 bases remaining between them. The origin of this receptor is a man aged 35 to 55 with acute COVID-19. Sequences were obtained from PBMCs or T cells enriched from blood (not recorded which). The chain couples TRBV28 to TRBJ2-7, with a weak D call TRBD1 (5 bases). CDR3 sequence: CASSIRVYEQYF. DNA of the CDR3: TGTGCCAGCAGTATCAGGGTTTACGAGCAGTACTTC.